A selection of T cell receptor beta chains follows, all from one sample in a study of blood T cell repertoires in COVID-19. This table comes from immunoSEQ multiplex PCR, and its TCRdb copy is limited to in-frame clones, with some not included. The sample has 300,000 or so clones; 85% to 90% are singletons. Material for sequencing was peripheral blood. These receptors were taken from a middle-aged woman with acute or convalescent COVID-19. Both conserved end residues are part of each CDR3. D genes are given only for firm matches. Size tells how often a clone was seen (once, few, many) or the class of an expanded clone, and some rows leave it out.

V gene: TRBV6-5; clone size: .; D gene: TRBD1; CDR3 length: 16; J gene: TRBJ1-4; CDR3 protein: CASSFRYRGANEKLFF; CDR3 DNA: TGTGCCAGCAGTTTCCGCTACAGGGGAGCTAATGAAAAACTGTTTTTT
V gene: TRBV19; clone size: .; D gene: .; CDR3 length: 18; J gene: TRBJ1-1; CDR3 protein: CASGPLFGGSTTNTEAFF; CDR3 DNA: TGTGCCAGTGGACCCCTGTTCGGGGGTTCAACAACGAACACTGAAGCTTTCTTT
V gene: TRBV7-3; clone size: .; D gene: .; CDR3 length: 13; J gene: TRBJ1-2; CDR3 protein: CASSPGQNNGYTF; CDR3 DNA: TGTGCCAGCAGCCCTGGGCAGAATAATGGCTACACCTTC
V gene: TRBV3-1/TRBV3-2; clone size: .; D gene: TRBD1; CDR3 length: 16; J gene: TRBJ1-5; CDR3 protein: CASSQTQGARRQPQHF; CDR3 DNA: TGTGCCAGCAGCCAAACCCAGGGGGCGCGCAGGCAGCCCCAGCATTTT
V gene: TRBV30; clone size: .; D gene: TRBD1; CDR3 length: 12; J gene: TRBJ1-6; CDR3 protein: CAWGTGGSPLHF; CDR3 DNA: TGTGCCTGGGGGACAGGGGGTTCACCCCTCCACTTT
V gene: TRBV7-3; clone size: .; D gene: TRBD1; CDR3 length: 13; J gene: TRBJ1-1; CDR3 protein: CASSQGAGTEAFF; CDR3 DNA: TGTGCCAGCAGCCAGGGGGCAGGCACTGAAGCTTTCTTT
V gene: TRBV2; clone size: .; D gene: TRBD2; CDR3 length: 14; J gene: TRBJ2-1; CDR3 protein: CASSVSGGIDEQFF; CDR3 DNA: TGTGCCAGCAGTGTTAGCGGGGGGATAGATGAGCAGTTCTTC
V gene: TRBV4-1; clone size: .; D gene: .; CDR3 length: 16; J gene: TRBJ2-1; CDR3 protein: CASSSPREGGSREQFF; CDR3 DNA: TGCGCCAGCAGCTCCCCAAGGGAAGGGGGTTCACGTGAGCAGTTCTTC
V gene: TRBV3-1/TRBV3-2; clone size: .; D gene: .; CDR3 length: 12; J gene: TRBJ2-3; CDR3 protein: CASSQVRDTQYF; CDR3 DNA: TGTGCCAGCAGCCAAGTTCGTGATACGCAGTATTTT
V gene: TRBV24-1; clone size: .; D gene: TRBD1; CDR3 length: 15; J gene: TRBJ2-2; CDR3 protein: CATSVGGWDTGELFF; CDR3 DNA: TGTGCCACCAGTGTAGGGGGCTGGGACACCGGGGAGCTGTTTTTT
V gene: TRBV7-9; clone size: .; D gene: .; CDR3 length: 13; J gene: TRBJ2-1; CDR3 protein: CASSLNPPVGMFF; CDR3 DNA: TGTGCCAGCAGCTTAAACCCCCCCGTCGGGATGTTCTTC
V gene: TRBV29-1; clone size: .; D gene: TRBD1; CDR3 length: 12; J gene: TRBJ1-2; CDR3 protein: CSVTTGVAGYTF; CDR3 DNA: TGCAGCGTCACAACAGGGGTCGCTGGCTACACCTTC
V gene: TRBV6-5; clone size: .; D gene: .; CDR3 length: 15; J gene: TRBJ2-3; CDR3 protein: CASTRQGSGTDTQYF; CDR3 DNA: TGTGCCAGCACCAGACAAGGTTCAGGCACAGATACGCAGTATTTT
V gene: TRBV2; clone size: .; D gene: TRBD1; CDR3 length: 15; J gene: TRBJ2-3; CDR3 protein: CASSEQQGGTDTQYF; CDR3 DNA: TGTGCCAGCAGTGAACAGCAGGGGGGCACAGATACGCAGTATTTT
V gene: TRBV7-3; clone size: few; D gene: .; CDR3 length: 13; J gene: TRBJ2-3; CDR3 protein: CASSLTATDTQYF; CDR3 DNA: TGTGCCAGCAGCTTGACAGCCACAGATACGCAGTATTTT
V gene: TRBV29-1; clone size: .; D gene: .; CDR3 length: 16; J gene: TRBJ1-3; CDR3 protein: CSVIETTAYSGNTIYF; CDR3 DNA: TGCAGCGTAATAGAGACGACAGCTTACTCTGGAAACACCATATATTTT
V gene: TRBV10-3; clone size: .; D gene: .; CDR3 length: 15; J gene: TRBJ2-5; CDR3 protein: CATGGRGGPGETQYF; CDR3 DNA: TGTGCCACCGGGGGCCGGGGAGGGCCTGGGGAGACCCAGTACTTC
V gene: TRBV5-1; clone size: .; D gene: TRBD1; CDR3 length: 15; J gene: TRBJ1-4; CDR3 protein: CASSLTGERYEKLFF; CDR3 DNA: TGCGCCAGCAGCTTGACAGGGGAGAGGTATGAAAAACTGTTTTTT
V gene: TRBV10-3; clone size: once; D gene: .; CDR3 length: 13; J gene: TRBJ1-4; CDR3 protein: CAIGATTNEKLFF; CDR3 DNA: TGTGCCATAGGGGCAACAACTAATGAAAAACTGTTTTTT
V gene: TRBV29-1; clone size: .; D gene: .; CDR3 length: 13; J gene: TRBJ1-1; CDR3 protein: CSTRSKIVAEAFF; CDR3 DNA: TGCAGCACCCGAAGTAAAATAGTCGCTGAAGCTTTCTTT
V gene: TRBV23-1; clone size: once; D gene: .; CDR3 length: 16; J gene: TRBJ2-2; CDR3 protein: CATPIQSTGHTGELFF; CDR3 DNA: TGCGCCACCCCTATCCAAAGTACAGGGCACACCGGGGAGCTGTTTTTT
V gene: TRBV5-1; clone size: .; D gene: TRBD1; CDR3 length: 15; J gene: TRBJ1-6; CDR3 protein: CASSLDRGSNSPLHF; CDR3 DNA: TGCGCCAGCAGCTTGGACAGGGGCAGTAATTCACCCCTCCACTTT
V gene: TRBV27; clone size: once; D gene: TRBD1; CDR3 length: 16; J gene: TRBJ2-5; CDR3 protein: CASRLLTTGGEETQYF; CDR3 DNA: TGTGCCAGCAGGCTCTTAACGACAGGGGGCGAAGAGACCCAGTACTTC
V gene: TRBV7-2; clone size: .; D gene: TRBD1; CDR3 length: 16; J gene: TRBJ2-4; CDR3 protein: CASSTGQGFTKNIQYF; CDR3 DNA: TGTGCCAGCAGCACCGGACAGGGGTTCACCAAAAACATTCAGTACTTC
V gene: TRBV18; clone size: .; D gene: .; CDR3 length: 16; J gene: TRBJ2-2; CDR3 protein: CASSPLIHKNTGELFF; CDR3 DNA: TGTGCCAGCTCACCACTGATCCACAAGAACACCGGGGAGCTGTTTTTT
V gene: TRBV3-1/TRBV3-2; clone size: .; D gene: .; CDR3 length: 14; J gene: TRBJ1-4; CDR3 protein: CASSQGGTPEKLFF; CDR3 DNA: TGTGCCAGCAGCCAAGGGGGGACACCAGAAAAACTGTTTTTT
V gene: TRBV6-1; clone size: .; D gene: .; CDR3 length: 13; J gene: TRBJ2-1; CDR3 protein: CASSERLYNEQFF; CDR3 DNA: TGTGCCAGCAGTGAACGACTCTACAATGAGCAGTTCTTC
V gene: TRBV10-1; clone size: .; D gene: TRBD1; CDR3 length: 12; J gene: TRBJ2-5; CDR3 protein: CASSRDRGAQYF; CDR3 DNA: TGCGCCAGCAGTCGGGACAGGGGGGCCCAGTACTTC
V gene: TRBV18; clone size: .; D gene: .; CDR3 length: 17; J gene: TRBJ1-3; CDR3 protein: CASSHGTGPKAGNTIYF; CDR3 DNA: TGTGCCAGCTCGCATGGTACAGGGCCCAAGGCTGGAAACACCATATATTTT
V gene: TRBV5-1; clone size: .; D gene: TRBD1; CDR3 length: 14; J gene: TRBJ1-2; CDR3 protein: CASSAAGTGHGYTF; CDR3 DNA: TGCGCCAGCAGCGCCGCCGGGACAGGGCATGGCTACACCTTC
V gene: TRBV6-1; clone size: .; D gene: TRBD1; CDR3 length: 15; J gene: TRBJ1-2; CDR3 protein: CASSEWGTANYGYTF; CDR3 DNA: TGTGCCAGCAGTGAATGGGGGACAGCGAACTATGGCTACACCTTC
V gene: TRBV30; clone size: .; D gene: .; CDR3 length: 11; J gene: TRBJ1-2; CDR3 protein: CAWSGGYGYTF; CDR3 DNA: TGTGCCTGGTCGGGAGGCTATGGCTACACCTTC
V gene: TRBV7-9; clone size: .; D gene: TRBD1; CDR3 length: 15; J gene: TRBJ2-6; CDR3 protein: CASSPQGARANVLTF; CDR3 DNA: TGTGCCAGCAGCCCACAGGGGGCGAGGGCCAACGTCCTGACTTTC
V gene: TRBV6-5; clone size: .; D gene: .; CDR3 length: 13; J gene: TRBJ1-5; CDR3 protein: CASSRDNNQPQHF; CDR3 DNA: TGTGCCAGCTCAAGGGACAACAATCAGCCCCAGCATTTT
V gene: TRBV7-9; clone size: .; D gene: TRBD1; CDR3 length: 13; J gene: TRBJ1-2; CDR3 protein: CASSAGQIDGYTF; CDR3 DNA: TGTGCCAGCAGCGCGGGACAGATAGATGGCTACACCTTC
V gene: TRBV2; clone size: .; D gene: .; CDR3 length: 13; J gene: TRBJ1-5; CDR3 protein: CASSRGDNQPQHF; CDR3 DNA: TGTGCCAGCAGCCGGGGAGACAATCAGCCCCAGCATTTT
V gene: TRBV6-5; clone size: once; D gene: TRBD1; CDR3 length: 15; J gene: TRBJ2-5; CDR3 protein: CASSSRTGGSETQYF; CDR3 DNA: TGTGCCAGCAGTTCCCGGACAGGGGGTAGTGAGACCCAGTACTTC
V gene: TRBV10-2; clone size: .; D gene: .; CDR3 length: 13; J gene: TRBJ1-5; CDR3 protein: CASSGQGNQPQHF; CDR3 DNA: TGCGCCAGCAGTGGACAGGGCAATCAGCCCCAGCATTTT
V gene: TRBV30; clone size: once; D gene: .; CDR3 length: 13; J gene: TRBJ1-2; CDR3 protein: CAWSVNRVRGYTF; CDR3 DNA: TGTGCCTGGAGTGTGAACAGGGTCCGTGGCTACACCTTC
V gene: TRBV27; clone size: .; D gene: TRBD1; CDR3 length: 15; J gene: TRBJ2-2; CDR3 protein: CASSPTGGATGELFF; CDR3 DNA: TGTGCCAGCAGTCCGACAGGGGGCGCGACCGGGGAGCTGTTTTTT
V gene: TRBV7-8; clone size: .; D gene: .; CDR3 length: 16; J gene: TRBJ1-4; CDR3 protein: CASSLGGRAHNEKLFF; CDR3 DNA: TGTGCCAGCAGCTTAGGGGGGAGGGCCCATAATGAAAAACTGTTTTTT
V gene: TRBV5-1; clone size: .; D gene: .; CDR3 length: 17; J gene: TRBJ1-2; CDR3 protein: CASSLAPGGAGKEGYTF; CDR3 DNA: TGCGCCAGCAGCTTGGCCCCGGGGGGGGCAGGGAAGGAAGGCTACACCTTC
V gene: TRBV19; clone size: .; D gene: TRBD1; CDR3 length: 16; J gene: TRBJ1-1; CDR3 protein: CASSTDRGHWGTEAFF; CDR3 DNA: TGTGCCAGTAGTACCGACAGGGGGCATTGGGGCACTGAAGCTTTCTTT
V gene: TRBV9; clone size: .; D gene: TRBD1; CDR3 length: 14; J gene: TRBJ1-2; CDR3 protein: CASSPGTGDYGYTF; CDR3 DNA: TGTGCCAGCAGCCCCGGGACAGGGGACTATGGCTACACCTTC
V gene: TRBV4-1; clone size: .; D gene: TRBD1; CDR3 length: 15; J gene: TRBJ1-4; CDR3 protein: CASSAGQGLNEKLFF; CDR3 DNA: TGCGCCAGCAGCGCCGGACAGGGCCTGAATGAAAAACTGTTTTTT
V gene: TRBV21-1; clone size: .; D gene: .; CDR3 length: 16; J gene: TRBJ1-5; CDR3 protein: CASSPTTDRDNQPQHF; CDR3 DNA: TGTGCCAGCAGCCCCACGACGGACAGGGACAATCAGCCCCAGCATTTT
V gene: TRBV4-1; clone size: .; D gene: .; CDR3 length: 14; J gene: TRBJ2-2; CDR3 protein: CASSSEANTGELFF; CDR3 DNA: TGCGCCAGCAGCTCGGAGGCGAACACCGGGGAGCTGTTTTTT